This record covers a single T cell receptor (beta chain). Trimming cost V 3 bases and J 3 bases, with 17 bases left between them. Germline V CDR1 and CDR2: MGHRA, YSYEKL. The CDR3 loop spans 16 amino acids. The data are from a study of CD8 T cells in Susac syndrome. Reverse transcription used about 0.45 to 1 ug RNA and random hexamers. TCRdb processed the immunoSEQ multiplex PCR reads anew with MiXCR; each CDR3 protein has one entry. Seen here are under 200,000 distinct CDR3 sequences, about 96% observed once, and the top ten hold about 0.12%. The sequence came from a human donor with Susac syndrome. This chain joins TRBV4-1 and TRBJ2-5; a possible D gene is TRBD1 (6 bases). Sequenced material: CD4+ T cells from PBMCs. CDR3 sequence reads: CASSHKPGHFKETQYF. The DNA for the CDR3 is TGCGCCAGCAGCCACAAACCGGGACATTTCAAAGAGACCCAGTACTTC.